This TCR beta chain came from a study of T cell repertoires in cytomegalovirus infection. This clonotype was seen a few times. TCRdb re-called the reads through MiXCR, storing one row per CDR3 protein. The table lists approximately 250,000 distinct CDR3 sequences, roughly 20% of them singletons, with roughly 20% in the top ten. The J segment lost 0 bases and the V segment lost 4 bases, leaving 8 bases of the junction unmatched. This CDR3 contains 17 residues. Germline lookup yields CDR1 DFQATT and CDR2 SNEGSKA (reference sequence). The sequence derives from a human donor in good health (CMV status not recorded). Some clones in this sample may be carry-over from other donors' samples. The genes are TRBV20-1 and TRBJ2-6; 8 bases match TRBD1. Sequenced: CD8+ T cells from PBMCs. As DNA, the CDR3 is TGCAGTGCTACCGGACAGGGCGGAGTCTCTGGGGCCAACGTCCTGACTTTC. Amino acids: CSATGQGGVSGANVLTF.